These T cell receptor beta chains were read from a single sample in a study of shared clonotypes between healthy human individuals. Assay: immunoSEQ multiplex PCR; the TCRdb copy retains only in-frame clones and omits some. The repertoire has 450,000 to 500,000 clones, about 78% of them found once; the top ten carry more than 10%. Sequenced sample: PBMCs. Receptor source: a woman in her thirties or forties in good health. Some clones in this sample may be carry-over from other donors' samples. Both conserved end residues are part of each CDR3. The D gene is left open where the match is weak. Part of the rows lack a size; the others show once, few, many or a class for expanded clones.

clone_size	v_call	d_call	j_call	cdr3_nt	cdr3_aa
-	TRBV5-1	TRBD1	TRBJ1-1	TGCGCCAGCAGCTTGGGACAGGGTCCCACTGAAGCTTTCTTT	CASSLGQGPTEAFF
-	TRBV15	-	TRBJ1-2	TGTGCCACTAAAGAAGGTTCGGGGCTGGGGGGCTACACCTTC	CATKEGSGLGGYTF
many	TRBV21-1	-	TRBJ2-7	TGTGCCAGCAGCAAAGCGCACGAGCAGTACTTC	CASSKAHEQYF
once	TRBV11-3	TRBD1	TRBJ1-2	TGTGCCAGCAGCGCACGCCGGGACAGGGGCGGGGACTATGGCTACACCTTC	CASSARRDRGGDYGYTF
-	TRBV5-1	-	TRBJ2-5	TGCGCCAGCAGCCCTGGACAGCCGTACCAAGAGACCCAGTACTTC	CASSPGQPYQETQYF
-	TRBV19	TRBD1	TRBJ1-1	TGTGCCAGTAGTACGCGACAGGGAATATACACTGAAGCTTTCTTT	CASSTRQGIYTEAFF
-	TRBV6-5	TRBD1	TRBJ2-7	TGTGCCAGCAGGTCCCCGGGACAGTATATCGAGCAGTACTTC	CASRSPGQYIEQYF
-	TRBV5-1	TRBD2	TRBJ2-1	TGCGCCAGCGGGTCCGGGACTAGCGGCTTCTTAGGGAATGAGCAGTTCTTC	CASGSGTSGFLGNEQFF
-	TRBV5-1	TRBD2	TRBJ2-7	TGCGCCAGCAGTAGGGTAGCGGGAGGCTACGAGCAGTACTTC	CASSRVAGGYEQYF
-	TRBV6-1	-	TRBJ2-7	TGTGCCAGCAGCCCAGTCTACGAGCAGTACTTC	CASSPVYEQYF
many	TRBV20-1	-	TRBJ1-2	TGCAGTGCTATGCCAGGGGACGGCTACACCTTC	CSAMPGDGYTF
-	TRBV7-8	-	TRBJ1-2	TGTGCCAGCAGGAAGAACGCGGGATCTCAACACTATGGCTACACCTTC	CASRKNAGSQHYGYTF
-	TRBV28	-	TRBJ2-7	TGTGCCAGCGGGGTGGGGAGCTACGAGCAGTACTTC	CASGVGSYEQYF
-	TRBV5-1	-	TRBJ2-1	TGCGCCAGCACCGCGAACGGTGGGCAGTTCTTC	CASTANGGQFF
-	TRBV29-1	-	TRBJ1-1	TGCAGCGTTGAGGTCAGGGGAGGGAGCACTGAAGCTTTCTTT	CSVEVRGGSTEAFF
-	TRBV7-2	-	TRBJ1-5	TGTGCCAGCAGCACGGACAGTCGCAATCAGCCCCAGCATTTT	CASSTDSRNQPQHF
-	TRBV19	TRBD1	TRBJ1-5	TGTGCCAGTACCGGGACAGGGGGCAATCAGCCCCAGCATTTT	CASTGTGGNQPQHF
-	TRBV19	TRBD2	TRBJ2-3	TGTGCCAGTCTCAACCCCGGGACTAGCGGGAGCAGCCCCACAGATACGCAGTATTTT	CASLNPGTSGSSPTDTQYF
-	TRBV7-7	-	TRBJ2-1	TGTGCCAGCTCCCCCTCGGGCGCGGTATTACCTTACAATGAGCAGTTCTTC	CASSPSGAVLPYNEQFF
many	TRBV5-4	-	TRBJ2-7	TGTGCCAGCAGCTTGGACAGGTCTAGGCAGTACTTC	CASSLDRSRQYF
-	TRBV7-8	TRBD2	TRBJ2-3	TGTGCCAGCAGCTTAGGGGCTAGCGGGATAAATACGCAGTATTTT	CASSLGASGINTQYF
few	TRBV6-5	TRBD1	TRBJ2-2	TGTGCCAGCAGGCGACAGGGGGCGTCCGGGGAGCTGTTTTTT	CASRRQGASGELFF
-	TRBV6-5	-	TRBJ1-1	TGTGCCAGCAGTTACTCGGACAGCCGAGATGAAGCTTTCTTT	CASSYSDSRDEAFF